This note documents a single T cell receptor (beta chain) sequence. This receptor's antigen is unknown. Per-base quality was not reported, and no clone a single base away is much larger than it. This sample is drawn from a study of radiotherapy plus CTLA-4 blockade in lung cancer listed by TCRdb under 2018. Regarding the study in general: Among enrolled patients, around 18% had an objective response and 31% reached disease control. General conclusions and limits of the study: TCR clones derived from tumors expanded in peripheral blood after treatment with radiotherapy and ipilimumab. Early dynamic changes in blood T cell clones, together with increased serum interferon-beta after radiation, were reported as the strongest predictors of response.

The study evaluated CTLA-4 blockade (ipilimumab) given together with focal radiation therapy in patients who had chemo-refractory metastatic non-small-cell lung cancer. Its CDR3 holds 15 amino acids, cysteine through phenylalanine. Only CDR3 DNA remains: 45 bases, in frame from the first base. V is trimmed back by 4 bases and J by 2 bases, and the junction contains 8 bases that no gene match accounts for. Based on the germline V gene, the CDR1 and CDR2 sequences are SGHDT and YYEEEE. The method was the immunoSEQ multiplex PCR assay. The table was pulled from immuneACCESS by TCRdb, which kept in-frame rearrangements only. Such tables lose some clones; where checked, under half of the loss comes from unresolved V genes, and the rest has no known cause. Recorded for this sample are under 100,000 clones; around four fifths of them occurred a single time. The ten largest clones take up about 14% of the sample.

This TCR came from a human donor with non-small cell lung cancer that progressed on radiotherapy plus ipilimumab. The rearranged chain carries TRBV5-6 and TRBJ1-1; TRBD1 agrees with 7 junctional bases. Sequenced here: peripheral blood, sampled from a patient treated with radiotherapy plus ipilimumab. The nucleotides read TGTGCCAGCAGCACCTCGGACAGGAGAAACACTGAAGCTTTCTTT. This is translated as CASSTSDRRNTEAFF.